The clone carrying this T cell receptor (beta chain) has ten or more counts. The antigen is undetermined. The sample is drawn from a study of T cells in Graves' hyperthyroidism and ophthalmopathy. General study findings and limits: Among clonotypes expanded in thyroid above 0.001, most were also found in blood.

Criteria for exclusion of patients were uncontrolled infection, other autoimmune disease, pregnancy or lactation. Fresh peripheral blood, 7.5 to 10 ml, yielded the PBMCs. The CDR3 totals 17 residues. The germline gives CDR1 SNHLY, CDR2 FYNNEI. V lost 6 bases and J lost 6, with 24 bases in between. TCR beta CDR3 regions were amplified from RNA. The HTBI set primed first-round TCR CDR3 RT-PCR. TCRdb re-called the multiplex PCR reads through MiXCR, storing one row per CDR3 protein. The sample carries approximately 590,000 distinct CDR3 sequences, approximately 14% recorded once. This TCR was recovered from a woman aged 25-40 years with Graves' hyperthyroidism. The genes are TRBV2 and TRBJ1-5; tentative D call: TRBD1 (6 bases). The source material was blood. CDR3 in DNA: TGTGCCAGCAGAACGCACAGGGTTTCAGCCGCAGGTCAGCCCCAGCATTTT. It yields the protein CASRTHRVSAAGQPQHF.